The entry that follows covers one T cell receptor beta chain sequence. Its antigen remains unknown. This sample stems from a study of blood T cells in healthy people across ages. Sample-barcoded 5' priming and a J-beta primer mix drove a second PCR of 7 to 11 cycles. TCRdb ran MiXCR on the 5' RACE reads and lists one entry per CDR3 protein. Counted here are hundreds of thousands of distinct CDR3 sequences, approximately 49% occurring once; the ten biggest clones make up 30% to 35%. Study-level points and caveats: Unknown donor CMV status possibly confounded expanded clonotype changes.

This sequence originates from an older woman in good health. Source material: blood.

CDR3 sequence reads: CSATTGRGQPQHF. CDR3 DNA: TGCAGTGCCACGACAGGGCGAGGGCAGCCCCAGCATTTT. The gene calls are TRBV20-1 and TRBJ1-5; 7 bases agree with TRBD1. The trim removed 6 bases at V and 7 bases at J, leaving 9 bases unmatched. CDR1 and CDR2 (germline): DFQATT, SNEGSKA (reference sequence). The CDR3 contains 13 residues.